These 3 T cell receptor beta chains were all obtained from the same sample, sequenced in a study of T cell responses to AZD1222 COVID-19 vaccine. The data were produced by immunoSEQ multiplex PCR, yet TCRdb's version contains in-frame clones alone and is incomplete. The data contain 100,000 to 140,000 clones, nearly 90% of them seen just once; the ten biggest clones take up around 4.7%. The starting material was peripheral blood, obtained 28 days after the second AZD1222 dose. The receptors come from an adult who received the AZD1222 COVID-19 vaccine.

In this sample, this clone turned up a few times. V and J are TRBV2 and TRBJ2-7; D is uncertain. CDR1 SNHLY and CDR2 FYNNEI come from the germline V gene. The CDR3 covers 14 residues. The V end lost 7 bases, the J end lost 2 bases, and 15 bases lay between the germline ends. CDR3 sequence: CASIRQETTYEQYF. The CDR3 nucleotides are TGTGCCAGCATACGGCAGGAGACCACCTACGAGCAGTACTTC.

CDR3 protein: CASSLGQGNTGELFF. The CDR3 bases are TGTGCCAGCAGCTTGGGACAGGGGAACACCGGGGAGCTGTTTTTT. The chain couples TRBV27 to TRBJ2-2, with 9 bases fitting TRBD1. V lost 6 bases, J lost 1 base, and 3 bases stayed unmatched. CDR3 length equals 15 residues. Germline-derived CDR1 and CDR2 are MNHEY and SMNVEV (reference sequence).

J is TRBJ2-1 and V is TRBV5-4, with 10 bases that match TRBD2. The germline CDR1 and CDR2 sequences are SGHNT and YYREEE (reference sequence). This CDR3 region has 15 residues. The ends lost 4 bases at V and 7 bases at J; junction bases unmatched: 8. CDR3 residues: CASSSKAGGHNEQFF. In DNA, the CDR3 is TGTGCCAGCAGCAGCAAAGCGGGGGGGCATAATGAGCAGTTCTTC.